This TCR beta chain was recorded in a study of glioma-infiltrating T cells. Comment on this clonotype: Its antigen is currently unknown.

Amplification of TCR alpha and beta CDR3 regions from RNA used iRepertoire nested multiplex PCR. Tissue mRNA or PBMC total RNA, about 85-400 ng, went into one-step reverse transcription and amplification. Each CDR3 protein gets one entry after TCRdb re-called the multiplex PCR reads with MiXCR. The sample has about 180,000 distinct CDR3 sequences, around 45% seen once. Per the germline V gene, CDR1 is SGHAT and CDR2 is FQNNGV. This CDR3 is 14 amino acids long. The V end lost 3 bases, the J end lost 4 bases, and 12 bases lay between the germline ends. Findings and caveats of the study: Tissue and blood shared very few CDR3 sequences.

This sequence joins TRBV11-2 and TRBJ1-1; D call uncertain. The sequence was obtained from a human donor with low-grade glioma or glioblastoma, undergoing nonglioma brain surgery, or in good health (not recorded which). Source material: glioma tissue, nonneoplastic brain tissue, or PBMCs (not recorded which). DNA of the CDR3: TGTGCCAGCAGCTTGTACGGAATGAGCACTGAAGCTTTCTTT. Protein sequence: CASSLYGMSTEAFF.